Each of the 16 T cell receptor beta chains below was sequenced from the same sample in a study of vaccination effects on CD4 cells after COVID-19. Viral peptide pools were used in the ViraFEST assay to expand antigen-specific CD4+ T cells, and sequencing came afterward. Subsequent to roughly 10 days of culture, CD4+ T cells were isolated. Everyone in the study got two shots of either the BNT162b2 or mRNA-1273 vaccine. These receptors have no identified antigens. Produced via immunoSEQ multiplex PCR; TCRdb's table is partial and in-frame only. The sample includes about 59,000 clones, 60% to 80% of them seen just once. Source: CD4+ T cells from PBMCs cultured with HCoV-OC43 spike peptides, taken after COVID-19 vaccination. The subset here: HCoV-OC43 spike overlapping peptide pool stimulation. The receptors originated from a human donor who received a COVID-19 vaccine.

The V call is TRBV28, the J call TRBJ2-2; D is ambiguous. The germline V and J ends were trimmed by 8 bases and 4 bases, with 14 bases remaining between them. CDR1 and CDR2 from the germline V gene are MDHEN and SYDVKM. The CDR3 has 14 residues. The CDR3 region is CASVINRSTGELFF. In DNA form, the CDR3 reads TGTGCCAGCGTTATCAATAGATCCACCGGGGAGCTGTTTTTT. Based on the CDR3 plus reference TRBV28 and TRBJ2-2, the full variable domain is DVKVTQSSRYLVKRTGEKVFLECVQDMDHENMFWYRQDPGLGLRLIYFSYDVKMKEKGDIPEGYSVSREKKERFSLILESASTNQTSMYLCASVINRSTGELFFGEGSRLTVL.

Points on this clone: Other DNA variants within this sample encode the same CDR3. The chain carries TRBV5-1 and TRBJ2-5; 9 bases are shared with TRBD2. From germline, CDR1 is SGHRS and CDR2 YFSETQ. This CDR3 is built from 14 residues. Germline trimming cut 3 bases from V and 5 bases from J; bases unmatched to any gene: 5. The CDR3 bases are TGCGCCAGCAGCTCCGGGACTAGCTTGGAGACCCAGTACTTC. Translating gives CASSSGTSLETQYF. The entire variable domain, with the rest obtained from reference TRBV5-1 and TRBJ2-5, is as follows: KAGVTQTPRYLIKTRGQQVTLSCSPISGHRSVSWYQQTPGQGLQFLFEYFSETQRNKGNFPGRFSGRQFSNSRSEMNVSTLELGDSALYLCASSSGTSLETQYFGPGTRLLVL.

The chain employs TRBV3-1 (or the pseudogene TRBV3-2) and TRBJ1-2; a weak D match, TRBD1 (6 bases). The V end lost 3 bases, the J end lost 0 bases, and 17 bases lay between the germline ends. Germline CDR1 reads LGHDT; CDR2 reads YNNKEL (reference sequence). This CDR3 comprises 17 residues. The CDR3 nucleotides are TGTGCCAGCAGCCAGGCAGAACAGGGTCTTGCTAACTATGGCTACACCTTC. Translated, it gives CASSQAEQGLANYGYTF.

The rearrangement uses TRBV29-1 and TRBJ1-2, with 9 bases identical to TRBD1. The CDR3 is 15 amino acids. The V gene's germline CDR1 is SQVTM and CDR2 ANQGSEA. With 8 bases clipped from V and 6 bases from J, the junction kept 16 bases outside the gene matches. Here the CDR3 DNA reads TGCAGCACCCTGCCTATACAGGGGGCCGGGGATGGCTACACCTTC. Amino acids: CSTLPIQGAGDGYTF.

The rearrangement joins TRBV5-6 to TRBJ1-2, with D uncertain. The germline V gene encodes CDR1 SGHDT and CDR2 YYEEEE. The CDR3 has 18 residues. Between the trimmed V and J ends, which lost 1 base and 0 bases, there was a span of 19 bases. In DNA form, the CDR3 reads TGTGCCAGCAGCTTGTGGGGTCCATGGCAGGACTCTAACTATGGCTACACCTTC. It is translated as CASSLWGPWQDSNYGYTF. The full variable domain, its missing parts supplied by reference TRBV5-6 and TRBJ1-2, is DAGVTQSPTHLIKTRGQQVTLRCSPKSGHDTVSWYQQALGQGPQFIFQYYEEEERQRGNFPDRFSGHQFPNYSSELNVNALLLGDSALYLCASSLWGPWQDSNYGYTFGSGTRLTVV.

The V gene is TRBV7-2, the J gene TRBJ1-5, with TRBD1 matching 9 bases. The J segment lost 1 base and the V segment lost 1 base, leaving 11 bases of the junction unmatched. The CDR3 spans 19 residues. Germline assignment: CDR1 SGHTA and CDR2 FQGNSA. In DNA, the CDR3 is TGTGCCAGCAGCTTAGTGGGTACAGGGGGCATGGGGAGCAATCAGCCCCAGCATTTT. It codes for CASSLVGTGGMGSNQPQHF.

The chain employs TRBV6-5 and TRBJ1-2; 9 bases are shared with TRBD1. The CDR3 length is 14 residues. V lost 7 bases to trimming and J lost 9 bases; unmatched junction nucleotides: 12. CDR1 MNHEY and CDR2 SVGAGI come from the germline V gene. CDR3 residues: CASKPGQGVQRYTF. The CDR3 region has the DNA TGTGCCAGCAAACCGGGACAGGGTGTTCAGCGCTACACCTTC.

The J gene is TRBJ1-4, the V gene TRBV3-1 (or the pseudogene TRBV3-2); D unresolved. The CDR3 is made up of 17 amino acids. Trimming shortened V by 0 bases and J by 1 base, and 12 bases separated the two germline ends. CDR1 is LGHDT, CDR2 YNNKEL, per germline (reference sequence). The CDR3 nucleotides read TGTGCCAGCAGCCAAGAAAGGACGGGGTTAACTAATGAAAAACTGTTTTTT. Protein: CASSQERTGLTNEKLFF.

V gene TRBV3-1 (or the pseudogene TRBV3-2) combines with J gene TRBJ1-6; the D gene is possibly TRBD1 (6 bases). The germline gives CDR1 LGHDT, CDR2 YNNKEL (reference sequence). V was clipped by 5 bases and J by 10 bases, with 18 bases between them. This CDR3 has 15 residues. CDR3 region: CASSSGTSRWSPLHF. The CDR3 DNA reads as TGTGCCAGCAGCTCCGGGACAAGCCGTTGGTCACCCCTCCACTTT.

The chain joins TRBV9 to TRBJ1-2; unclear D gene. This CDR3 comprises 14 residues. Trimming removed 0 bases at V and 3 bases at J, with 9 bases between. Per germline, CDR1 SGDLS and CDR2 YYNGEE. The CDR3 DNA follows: TGTGCCAGCAGCGTAGCGCTCAGTCACTATGGCTACACCTTC. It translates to CASSVALSHYGYTF. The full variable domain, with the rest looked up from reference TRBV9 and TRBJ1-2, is DSGVTQTPKHLITATGQRVTLRCSPRSGDLSVYWYQQSLDQGLQFLIQYYNGEERAKGNILERFSAQQFPDLHSELNLSSLELGDSALYFCASSVALSHYGYTFGSGTRLTVV.

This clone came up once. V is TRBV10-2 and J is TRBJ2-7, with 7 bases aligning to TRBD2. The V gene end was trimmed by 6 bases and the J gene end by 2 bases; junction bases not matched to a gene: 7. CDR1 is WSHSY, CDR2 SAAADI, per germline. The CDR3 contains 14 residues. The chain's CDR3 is CASSARGETYEQYV. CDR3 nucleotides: TGCGCCAGCAGCGCCCGGGGGGAAACCTACGAGCAGTACGTC.

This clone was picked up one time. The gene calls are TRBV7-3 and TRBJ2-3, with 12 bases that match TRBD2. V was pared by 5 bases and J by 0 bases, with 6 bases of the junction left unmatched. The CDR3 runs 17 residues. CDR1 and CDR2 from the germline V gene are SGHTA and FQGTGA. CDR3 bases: TGTGCCAGCAGCCCGACTAGCGGGGGCTATAGCACAGATACGCAGTATTTT. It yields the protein CASSPTSGGYSTDTQYF.

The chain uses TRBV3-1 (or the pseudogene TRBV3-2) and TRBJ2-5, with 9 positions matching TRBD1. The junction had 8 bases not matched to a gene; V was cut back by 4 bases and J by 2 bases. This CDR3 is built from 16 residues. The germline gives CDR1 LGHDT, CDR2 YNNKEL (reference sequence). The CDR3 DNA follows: TGTGCCAGCAGCCGCGGGACAGGGCTACTTCAAGAGACCCAGTACTTC. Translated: CASSRGTGLLQETQYF.

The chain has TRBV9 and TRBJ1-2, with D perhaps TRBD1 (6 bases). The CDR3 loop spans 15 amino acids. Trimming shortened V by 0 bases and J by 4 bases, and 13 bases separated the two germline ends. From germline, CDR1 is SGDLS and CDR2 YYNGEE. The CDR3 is CASSVAQGSFYGYTF. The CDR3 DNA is TGTGCCAGCAGCGTAGCGCAGGGGTCGTTCTATGGCTACACCTTC.

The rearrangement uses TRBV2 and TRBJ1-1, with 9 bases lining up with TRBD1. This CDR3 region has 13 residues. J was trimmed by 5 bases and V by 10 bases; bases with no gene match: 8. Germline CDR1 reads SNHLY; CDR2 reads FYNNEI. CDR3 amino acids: CATIGQGRTEAFF. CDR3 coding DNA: TGTGCCACCATTGGACAGGGGCGGACTGAAGCTTTCTTT.

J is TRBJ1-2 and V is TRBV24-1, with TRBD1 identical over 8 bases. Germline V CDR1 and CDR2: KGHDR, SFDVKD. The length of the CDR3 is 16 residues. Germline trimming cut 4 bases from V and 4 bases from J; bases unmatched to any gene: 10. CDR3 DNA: TGTGCCACCAGTGACCCGACGACAGGGGACATCTATGGCTACACCTTC. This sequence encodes CATSDPTTGDIYGYTF.